These 21 T cell receptor beta chains were sequenced from one sample in a study of blood T cells in healthy people across ages. A J-beta primer mix and a sample-barcoded 5' primer were used in a second PCR of about 6 to 12 cycles. TCRdb re-derived calls from the 5' RACE reads in MiXCR, one entry per CDR3 protein. The table records 700,000 or so distinct CDR3 sequences, 20% to 25% of them present only once. Material: blood. The receptors stem from a man aged 70-80 years in good health.

This clonotype was picked up a small number of times. One end of the junction is discordant with germline, which a read error may explain. This rearrangement joins TRBV14 to TRBJ2-7, with 14 bases matching TRBD2. The better agreement between TRBJ2-1 and the DNA end casts doubt on the J call. Germline CDR1 and CDR2: SGHDN and FVKESK. The length of the CDR3 is 17 residues. CDR3: CASGQGTSGRGWNEQFF. The CDR3 bases are TGTGCCAGCGGCCAAGGGACTAGCGGGAGAGGGTGGAATGAGCAGTTCTTC.

This clonotype was seen a handful of times. The rearrangement uses TRBV7-6 and TRBJ2-1; D unclear. CDR3 size: 14 residues. Germline CDR1 reads SGHVS; CDR2 reads FNYEAQ. V was trimmed by 5 bases and J by 8 bases, leaving 16 bases between them. The CDR3 here is CASSHSNGVDEQFF. CDR3 nucleotide sequence: TGTGCCAGCAGCCATTCCAATGGGGTCGATGAGCAGTTCTTC.

This chain connects TRBV19 to TRBJ2-5; TRBD1 matches at 8 bases. TRBJ2-1 matches the DNA end more closely, so the J call is doubtful. Germline CDR1 is LNHDA and CDR2 is SQIVND (reference sequence). The CDR3 loop spans 15 amino acids. For the CDR3, the DNA is TGTGCCAGTAGTATCTCTCGGGACAGGAGCAATGAGCAGTTCTTC. Its protein product is CASSISRDRSNEQFF.

This clonotype was recorded a few times. The CDR3 protein is CAISVLLAGGYNEQFF. The DNA of the CDR3 is TGTGCCATCAGTGTATTACTAGCGGGAGGGTACAATGAGCAGTTCTTC. The V gene is TRBV10-3, the J gene TRBJ2-5; 13 nucleotides match TRBD2. The J call is doubtful: the DNA matches TRBJ2-1 better. Germline values: CDR1 ENHRY, CDR2 SYGVKD. This CDR3 is 16 amino acids long.

This clonotype has a handful of counts. This rearrangement joins TRBV4-3 to TRBJ2-1; a possible D gene is TRBD2 (6 bases). CDR3 length: 14 residues. Trimming cost V 0 bases and J 8 bases, with 11 bases left between them. Germline values: CDR1 LGHNA, CDR2 YSLEER. CDR3 DNA sequence: TGCGCCAGCAGCCAAGAGTCCGGGAGTTATGAGCAGTTCTTC. It specifies CASSQESGSYEQFF.

V usage is TRBV6-5 and J usage is TRBJ2-1; TRBD1 aligns across 10 bases. The J call may be mistaken, given a closer DNA end match to TRBJ2-5. The CDR3 covers 14 residues. CDR1 and CDR2 from the germline V gene are MNHEY and SVGAGI. The CDR3 loop is CASSYSGQGVTQYF. In DNA form, the CDR3 reads TGTGCCAGCAGTTACTCCGGACAGGGGGTGACCCAGTACTTC.

This clonotype was counted a few times. The genes are TRBV12-3 or TRBV12-4 and TRBJ1-2; weak D call: TRBD1 (5 bases). CDR3 length equals 16 residues. Trimming pared 2 bases from V and 4 bases from J, leaving 17 bases between. This CDR3 reads CASSLTLSRRGYGYTF. The CDR3 nucleotides are TGTGCCAGCAGTTTAACCCTATCTCGGAGGGGCTATGGCTACACCTTC.

This clonotype was counted between two and nine times. The J gene is TRBJ2-7, the V gene TRBV20-1; TRBD2 matches at 12 bases. Germline trimming cut 3 bases from V and 4 bases from J; bases unmatched to any gene: 10. This CDR3 is built from 16 residues. The V gene's germline CDR1 is DFQATT and CDR2 SNEGSKA (reference sequence). As DNA, the CDR3 is TGCAGTGCTAGGACTGCTAGCGGGGGGGCCCCATACGAGCAGTACTTC. It specifies CSARTASGGAPYEQYF.

The CDR3 sequence: CASSLDAGEETQYF. The DNA for the CDR3 is TGCGCCAGCAGCTTGGATGCAGGGGAGGAGACCCAGTACTTC. This rearrangement joins TRBV5-1 to TRBJ2-5, with D tentatively TRBD1 (6 bases). The CDR3 runs to 14 residues. Germline V gene sequence: CDR1 SGHRS, CDR2 YFSETQ. V lost 0 bases to trimming and J lost 5 bases, with 11 bases between them.

This clonotype was recorded many times. V gene TRBV20-1 combines with J gene TRBJ2-5; D ambiguous. Germline V gene sequence: CDR1 DFQATT, CDR2 SNEGSKA (reference sequence). Trimming cost V 0 bases and J 4 bases, with 9 bases left between them. The CDR3 is 13 residues long. CDR3: CSARDPQRETQYF. The CDR3 region has the DNA TGCAGTGCTAGAGACCCGCAGCGAGAGACCCAGTACTTC.

The gene calls are TRBV15 and TRBJ2-5; 7 nucleotides match TRBD2. Gene TRBJ2-1 matches the end of the DNA better, so the J call may be wrong. Germline lookup yields CDR1 LNHNV and CDR2 YYDKDF (reference sequence). There are 15 residues in the CDR3. The CDR3 here is CATSVPSGLSNEQFF. Written as DNA, the CDR3 is TGTGCCACCAGCGTACCCTCGGGACTATCAAATGAGCAGTTCTTC.

The rearrangement uses TRBV18 and TRBJ1-2; D is ambiguous. The V end lost 2 bases, the J end lost 0 bases, and 19 bases lay between the germline ends. This CDR3 region has 18 residues. Germline V CDR1 and CDR2: KGHSH, LQKENI. The CDR3 protein is CASSPAPAGILANYGYTF. CDR3 nucleotides: TGTGCCAGCTCACCAGCTCCTGCGGGAATTTTAGCTAACTATGGCTACACCTTC. The full variable domain, with the rest looked up from reference TRBV18 and TRBJ1-2, is NAGVMQNPRHLVRRRGQEARLRCSPMKGHSHVYWYRQLPEEGLKFMVYLQKENIIDESGMPKERFSAEFPKEGPSILRIQQVVRGDSAAYFCASSPAPAGILANYGYTFGSGTRLTVV.

The V gene is TRBV3-1, the J gene TRBJ2-3; 7 nucleotides match TRBD2. Germline V gene lookup returns CDR1 LGHDT and CDR2 YNNKEL (reference sequence). The trim removed 3 bases at V and 4 bases at J, leaving 13 bases unmatched. CDR3 length equals 17 residues. The CDR3 DNA sequence: TGTGCCAGCAGCCATCGACGGAGATATCGGGGGGCAGATACGCAGTATTTT. Translated: CASSHRRRYRGADTQYF.

V and J are TRBV6-1 and TRBJ2-7; the D call may be TRBD1 or TRBD2 (5 bases each). The CDR3 has 14 amino acids. CDR1 is MNHNS and CDR2 is SASEGT in the germline V gene. Trimming took off 7 bases at V and 2 bases at J, with 15 bases between the two ends. The CDR3 region is CASIKRGLPYEQYF. In DNA, the CDR3 is TGTGCCAGCATTAAACGGGGCCTCCCCTACGAGCAGTACTTC.

The chain employs TRBV6-2 or TRBV6-3 and TRBJ1-2; TRBD1 aligns across 7 bases. CDR3 length equals 12 residues. The V gene end was trimmed by 8 bases and the J gene end by 5 bases; junction bases not matched to a gene: 5. Per the germline V gene, CDR1 is MNHEY and CDR2 is SVGEGT. CDR3 sequence (DNA): TGTGCCAGCGGGACAGCGGGGTATGGCTACACCTTC. This sequence encodes CASGTAGYGYTF.

This clonotype was detected only a few times. J is TRBJ2-3 and V is TRBV12-3 or TRBV12-4; TRBD1 or TRBD2 may be the D gene (5 bases each). Trimming shortened V by 6 bases and J by 0 bases, and 13 bases separated the two germline ends. CDR3 length equals 15 residues. CDR3 nucleotides: TGTGCCAGCAGCCCGGGACGACGAAGCACAGATACGCAGTATTTT. This sequence encodes CASSPGRRSTDTQYF.

This clonotype was picked up a small number of times. The chain employs TRBV20-1 and TRBJ1-4; D might be TRBD1 (5 bases). Germline CDR1 is DFQATT and CDR2 is SNEGSKA (reference sequence). CDR3 length equals 14 residues. V lost 0 bases and J lost 12, with 17 bases in between. CDR3 nucleotide sequence: TGCAGTGCTAGAGATCCTAAGGGACTTAGGGAACTGTTTTTT. Residues: CSARDPKGLRELFF.

For this clonotype: The missing conserved phenylalanine or tryptophan at the end of this CDR3 makes a read error likely. The chain uses TRBV19 and TRBJ1-5; 7 bases line up with TRBD1. Trimming took 4 bases from V and 1 from J; bases not matched to a gene: 7. The germline gives CDR1 LNHDA, CDR2 SQIVND (reference sequence). There are 16 residues in the CDR3. The CDR3 DNA sequence: TGTGCCAGTAGTAAACAGGGGATAATAAGCAATCAGCCCCAGCATGTT. Its protein is CASSKQGIISNQPQHV.

This clonotype turned up a few times. V gene TRBV7-9 combines with J gene TRBJ2-5; D may be TRBD2 (6 bases). The J call is in doubt because the DNA end fits TRBJ2-1 better. Germline CDR1 and CDR2: SEHNR and FQNEAQ (reference sequence). CDR3 length equals 13 residues. This chain's CDR3 is CASRGGFNHEQFF. In nucleotides, the CDR3 is TGTGCCAGCAGGGGGGGATTTAACCATGAGCAGTTCTTC.

There are a few counts of this clonotype. CDR3: CASSQDLLAGEEQFF. CDR3 nucleotide sequence: TGCGCCAGCAGCCAAGATTTACTAGCGGGAGAAGAGCAGTTCTTC. The chain employs TRBV4-3 and TRBJ2-5; 11 bases are a match to TRBD2. The J call may be faulty, since TRBJ2-1 better matches the DNA end. Germline loops: CDR1 LGHNA, CDR2 YSLEER. The CDR3 runs to 15 residues.

The rearrangement uses TRBV15 and TRBJ2-1, with TRBD2 matching over 10 bases. The CDR3 loop spans 15 amino acids. With V trimmed by 5 bases and J by 4 bases, 5 bases remained unmatched. Germline-derived CDR1 and CDR2 are LNHNV and YYDKDF (reference sequence). The CDR3 loop reads CATSPRTSGYNEQFF. Here the CDR3 DNA reads TGTGCCACCAGCCCACGGACTAGCGGATACAATGAGCAGTTCTTC.